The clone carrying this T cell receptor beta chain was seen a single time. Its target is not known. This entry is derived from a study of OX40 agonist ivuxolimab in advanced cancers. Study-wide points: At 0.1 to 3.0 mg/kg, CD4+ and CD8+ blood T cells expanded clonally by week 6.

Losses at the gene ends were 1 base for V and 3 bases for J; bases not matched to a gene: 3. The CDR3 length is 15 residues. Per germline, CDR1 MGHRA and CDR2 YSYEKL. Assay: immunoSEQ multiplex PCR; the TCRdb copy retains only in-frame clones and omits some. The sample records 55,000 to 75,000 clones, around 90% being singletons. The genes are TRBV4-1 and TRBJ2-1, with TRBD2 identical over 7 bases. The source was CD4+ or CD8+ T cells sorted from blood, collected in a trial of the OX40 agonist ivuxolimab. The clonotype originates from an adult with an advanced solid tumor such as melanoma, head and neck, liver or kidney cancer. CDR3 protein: CASSQAPSGYNEQFF. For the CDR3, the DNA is TGCGCCAGCAGCCAAGCCCCTAGCGGCTACAATGAGCAGTTCTTC.